This passage covers 19 T cell receptor beta chains from one sample sequenced in a study of T cells after yellow fever vaccination. TCRdb analysed the 5' RACE reads with MiXCR anew, one entry per CDR3 protein. The sample comprises roughly 340,000 distinct CDR3 sequences, more than 8.5% of which are singletons, and under 20% rests with the top ten. The input for sequencing was PBMCs, taken on the day of the first yellow fever vaccination. The receptors originated from a man aged 18 to 30 who received the YFV17D yellow fever vaccine.

This clonotype was counted between two and nine times. This chain links TRBV28 with TRBJ1-5; D is possibly TRBD1 (5 bases). The CDR3 totals 14 residues. Germline V lookup: CDR1 MDHEN, CDR2 SYDVKM. V lost 7 bases and J 7 bases, leaving 17 bases between the germline ends. The CDR3 DNA follows: TGTGCCAGCAAAACCACGGGGGGGAGGCAGCCCCAGCATTTT. This codes for CASKTTGGRQPQHF.

The CDR3 loop reads CASSLDGTGVLSSGANVLTF. The DNA of the CDR3 is TGTGCCAGCAGTTTAGATGGGACAGGGGTCCTGAGCTCTGGGGCCAACGTCCTGACTTTC. The rearrangement joins TRBV12-3 or TRBV12-4 to TRBJ2-6; the match to TRBD1 covers 10 bases. This CDR3 is built from 20 residues. V was clipped by 1 base and J by 0 bases; unmatched bases: 9.

The rearrangement links TRBV2 to TRBJ1-4, with D hard to call. The V gene's germline CDR1 is SNHLY and CDR2 FYNNEI. V was clipped by 5 bases and J by 4 bases, with 20 bases between them. The CDR3 has 17 residues. CDR3 bases: TGTGCCAGCAGTCTTTATCCTTACAGCGTCGGTAATGAAAAACTGTTTTTT. It is translated as CASSLYPYSVGNEKLFF.

In its sample, this clonotype was seen a few times. The chain's CDR3 is CASSSSDRGVDTIYF. CDR3 bases: TGTGCCAGCAGCTCTTCTGACAGGGGAGTGGACACCATATATTTT. The chain is built from TRBV7-9 and TRBJ1-3; 8 bases fit TRBD1. The V segment lost 4 bases and the J segment 8 bases; nucleotides outside the gene matches: 10. The CDR3 runs 15 residues. The germline V gene has CDR1 SEHNR and CDR2 FQNEAQ (reference sequence).

This clonotype was recorded many times. The CDR3 DNA reads as TGTGCCAGCAGCACTACTGCTGTCTGGGACACCATATATTTT. Translated: CASSTTAVWDTIYF. The gene calls are TRBV7-2 and TRBJ1-3; D remains unclear. The germline gives CDR1 SGHTA, CDR2 FQGNSA. The CDR3 contains 14 residues. V gave up 5 bases and J gave up 8 bases, with 16 bases separating them.

This clonotype was seen more than once but under ten times. V and J are TRBV4-3 and TRBJ2-2; TRBD2 matches 8 bases. Germline CDR1 and CDR2: LGHNA and YSLEER. The CDR3 runs 19 residues. Unmatched junction bases numbered 10, after V lost 0 bases and J lost 1 base. In DNA form, the CDR3 reads TGCGCCAGCAGCCAAGACTCAATCCGGGGGGGATTGAACACCGGGGAGCTGTTTTTT. Translation: CASSQDSIRGGLNTGELFF.

This chain connects TRBV19 to TRBJ2-1; a possible D gene is TRBD2 (6 bases). The germline CDR1 and CDR2 sequences are LNHDA and SQIVND (reference sequence). The ends were cut back, 3 bases at V and 8 bases at J, with 11 bases in the middle. The CDR3 extends over 13 amino acids. For the CDR3, the DNA is TGTGCCAGTAGTATTATCTGGGGGGATGAGCAGTTCTTC. Translating gives CASSIIWGDEQFF.

This clonotype was seen ten or more times. The chain couples TRBV24-1 to TRBJ2-5; TRBD2 is a possible D gene (5 bases). V gave up 3 bases and J gave up 3 bases, with 7 bases separating them. Germline values: CDR1 KGHDR, CDR2 SFDVKD. The CDR3 totals 13 residues. The CDR3 DNA sequence: TGTGCCACCAGTGATGCAGCGGAAGAGACCCAGTACTTC. Protein: CATSDAAEETQYF.

This clonotype turned up a few times. This chain uses TRBV2 with TRBJ2-1; D may be TRBD2 (6 bases). V shed 0 bases and J shed 8 bases, with 8 bases lying between them. This CDR3 comprises 13 residues. The germline CDR1 and CDR2 sequences are SNHLY and FYNNEI. The CDR3 nucleotides are TGTGCCAGCAGTGAAGCTCGGAGGGATGAGCAGTTCTTC. This sequence encodes CASSEARRDEQFF. Full variable domain (outside the CDR3, taken from reference TRBV2 and TRBJ2-1): EPEVTQTPSHQVTQMGQEVILRCVPISNHLYFYWYRQILGQKVEFLVSFYNNEISEKSEIFDDQFSVERPDGSNFTLKIRSTKLEDSAMYFCASSEARRDEQFFGPGTRLTVL.

This chain uses TRBV29-1 with TRBJ1-6; D remains ambiguous. The CDR3 has 13 amino acids. Deletions cut 7 bases from V and 7 bases from J, with 14 bases between. Germline V gives CDR1 SQVTM, CDR2 ANQGSEA. CDR3 coding DNA: TGCAGCGCCTCACTCAGGCAGAATTCACCCCTCCACTTT. Its protein product is CSASLRQNSPLHF.

This clonotype was detected many times. The V gene is TRBV20-1, the J gene TRBJ1-4; 8 bases align to TRBD1. This CDR3 is 14 amino acids long. Germline V lookup: CDR1 DFQATT, CDR2 SNEGSKA (reference sequence). V was pared by 6 bases and J by 1 base, with 4 bases of the junction left unmatched. CDR3 in amino acids: CSAPDRGTNEKLFF. The CDR3, as DNA: TGCAGTGCACCAGACAGGGGAACTAATGAAAAACTGTTTTTT.

This clonotype was observed many times. This chain connects TRBV28 to TRBJ1-4; 7 bases are shared with TRBD1. The germline V gene encodes CDR1 MDHEN and CDR2 SYDVKM. This CDR3 has 14 amino acids. V was pared by 3 bases and J by 11 bases, with 9 bases of the junction left unmatched. CDR3 in DNA: TGTGCCAGCAGTTTTGACGCACCGGGACAGAAACTGTTTTTT. Protein product: CASSFDAPGQKLFF. The entire variable domain, with the rest obtained from reference TRBV28 and TRBJ1-4, is as follows: DVKVTQSSRYLVKRTGEKVFLECVQDMDHENMFWYRQDPGLGLRLIYFSYDVKMKEKGDIPEGYSVSREKKERFSLILESASTNQTSMYLCASSFDAPGQKLFFGSGTQLSVL.

CDR3 coding DNA: TGTGCCGCACAGGGGGGAATCGCTGAAGCTTTCTTT. Translation: CAAQGGIAEAFF. This chain links TRBV6-2 or TRBV6-3 with TRBJ1-1; TRBD1 agrees at 8 bases. Germline CDR1 reads MNHEY; CDR2 reads SVGEGT. The length of the CDR3 is 12 residues. J lost 6 bases, V lost 11 bases, and 8 bases had no gene match.

This clonotype occurred a few times. This chain links TRBV2 with TRBJ1-5, with 8 positions matching TRBD1. The CDR3 runs to 15 residues. Germline V lookup: CDR1 SNHLY, CDR2 FYNNEI. The V and J ends lost 5 bases and 2 bases, in that order; junction bases with no gene match: 5. The CDR3 region is CASSSDREGNQPQHF. The CDR3 bases are TGTGCCAGCAGTTCGGACAGGGAGGGCAATCAGCCCCAGCATTTT. Full variable domain (rest looked up from reference TRBV2 and TRBJ1-5): EPEVTQTPSHQVTQMGQEVILRCVPISNHLYFYWYRQILGQKVEFLVSFYNNEISEKSEIFDDQFSVERPDGSNFTLKIRSTKLEDSAMYFCASSSDREGNQPQHFGDGTRLSIL.

This clonotype was picked up a small number of times. The chain recombines TRBV29-1 with TRBJ2-7; 12 nucleotides agree with TRBD2. Germline-derived CDR1 and CDR2 are SQVTM and ANQGSEA. V lost 5 bases to trimming and J lost 4 bases; unmatched junction nucleotides: 9. There are 15 residues in the CDR3. The CDR3: CSVMTSGGLIYEQYF. The CDR3 coding sequence is TGCAGCGTTATGACTAGCGGGGGCCTTATTTACGAGCAGTACTTC.

This clonotype came up many times. This chain connects TRBV5-1 to TRBJ1-1; D not certain. This CDR3 spans 15 amino acids. CDR1 is SGHRS, CDR2 YFSETQ, per germline. The V end was cut by 1 base, the J end by 1 base, with 11 bases between. CDR3 sequence (DNA): TGCGCCAGCAGCTTGCGGAATCGGCCGAACACTGAAGCTTTCTTT. It encodes CASSLRNRPNTEAFF. Together with reference TRBV5-1 and TRBJ1-1, the CDR3 gives the full variable domain: KAGVTQTPRYLIKTRGQQVTLSCSPISGHRSVSWYQQTPGQGLQFLFEYFSETQRNKGNFPGRFSGRQFSNSRSEMNVSTLELGDSALYLCASSLRNRPNTEAFFGQGTRLTVV.

This clonotype came up many times. This rearrangement joins TRBV7-2 to TRBJ2-3, with 7 bases lining up with TRBD1. The CDR3 has 13 amino acids. Germline assignment: CDR1 SGHTA and CDR2 FQGNSA. The V and J ends lost 6 bases and 5 bases, in that order; junction bases with no gene match: 5. Here the CDR3 DNA reads TGTGCCAGCAGGTCACAGGGGTTAGATACGCAGTATTTT. Its protein product is CASRSQGLDTQYF.

The chain combines TRBV20-1 with TRBJ2-2; TRBD2 might be the D (6 bases). Germline V gene data show CDR1 as DFQATT and CDR2 as SNEGSKA (reference sequence). CDR3 length: 16 residues. Deletions cut 6 bases from V and 3 bases from J, with 20 bases between. This CDR3 is CSARLPGRGHTGELFF. Written as DNA, the CDR3 is TGCAGTGCCCGATTGCCCGGGCGGGGACACACCGGGGAGCTGTTTTTT.

This clonotype was detected many times. The chain links TRBV7-9 to TRBJ1-4, with unresolved D. CDR1 SEHNR and CDR2 FQNEAQ come from the germline V gene (reference sequence). The CDR3 is made up of 13 amino acids. Trimming removed 5 bases from V and 0 bases from J, with 4 bases in between. The CDR3 sequence is CASSPPTNEKLFF. The CDR3 nucleotides read TGTGCCAGCAGCCCGCCAACTAATGAAAAACTGTTTTTT.